A single sample gave rise to the 20 T cell receptor beta chains below, sequenced in a study of cytomegalovirus exposure and HLA in healthy donors. Primers: 60 Vbeta forward and 13 Jbeta reverse. Only in-frame clones appear in the TCRdb table, and some are missing; sequencing was by immunoSEQ multiplex PCR. Among some 110,000 clones listed, about three quarters were seen once. The sample consisted of PBMCs. Receptors originate from a man aged 55 to 70 in good health and CMV-seropositive.

The rearrangement links TRBV6-5 to TRBJ1-2; maybe TRBD1 (5 bases). CDR3 size: 14 residues. V shed 7 bases and J shed 6 bases, with 18 bases lying between them. Germline loops: CDR1 MNHEY, CDR2 SVGAGI. The CDR3, as DNA: TGTGCCAGCACCGGAGGGGTAGGGTTTAATGGCTACACCTTC. This translates into CASTGGVGFNGYTF.

The genes are TRBV11-2 and TRBJ1-1; D gene uncertain. Germline V gene lookup returns CDR1 SGHAT and CDR2 FQNNGV. V gave up 3 bases and J gave up 5 bases, with 10 bases separating them. This CDR3 contains 13 residues. The chain's CDR3 is CASSFSLETEAFF. DNA of the CDR3: TGTGCCAGCAGCTTCTCACTGGAGACTGAAGCTTTCTTT. Full variable domain (missing parts from reference TRBV11-2 and TRBJ1-1): EAGVAQSPRYKIIEKRQSVAFWCNPISGHATLYWYQQILGQGPKLLIQFQNNGVVDDSQLPKDRFSAERLKGVDSTLKIQPAKLEDSAVYLCASSFSLETEAFFGQGTRLTVV.

This clone was detected only a few times. The V and J genes are TRBV27 and TRBJ2-6; D unclear. Trimming removed 6 bases from V and 2 bases from J, with 14 bases in between. The CDR3 runs to 16 residues. Germline-derived CDR1 and CDR2 are MNHEY and SMNVEV (reference sequence). The CDR3 DNA reads TGTGCCAGCAGCATCGATCGGGTGACTGGGGCCAACGTCCTGACTTTC. Amino acids: CASSIDRVTGANVLTF.

The chain recombines TRBV5-1 with TRBJ2-7, with 7 bases that match TRBD1. This CDR3 comprises 15 residues. The germline V gene encodes CDR1 SGHRS and CDR2 YFSETQ. The V segment lost 2 bases and the J segment 0 bases; nucleotides outside the gene matches: 5. CDR3 sequence: CASSFSAGGSYEQYF. The CDR3 nucleotides read TGCGCCAGCAGCTTTTCGGCAGGGGGCTCCTACGAGCAGTACTTC.

V usage is TRBV4-2 and J usage is TRBJ1-5; TRBD1 agrees at 12 bases. Germline lookup yields CDR1 LGHNA and CDR2 YNFKEQ. V lost 2 bases, J lost 7 bases, and 9 bases stayed unmatched. This CDR3 is built from 17 residues. Here the CDR3 reads CASSQQTGTGGDQPQHF. DNA for the CDR3: TGTGCCAGCAGCCAACAGACCGGGACAGGGGGCGACCAGCCCCAGCATTTT.

The rearrangement links TRBV19 to TRBJ2-5; D possibly corresponds to TRBD1 (5 bases). CDR1 LNHDA and CDR2 SQIVND come from the germline V gene (reference sequence). This CDR3 region has 14 residues. V was pared by 3 bases and J by 3 bases, with 11 bases between. The CDR3 loop is CASSIWQGEETQYF. CDR3 bases: TGTGCCAGTAGTATCTGGCAGGGTGAAGAGACCCAGTACTTC.

This clone was detected once. The chain couples TRBV5-1 to TRBJ2-7; no firm D call. V lost 0 bases and J lost 3, with 10 bases in between. Germline V CDR1 and CDR2: SGHRS, YFSETQ. The CDR3 covers 14 residues. The CDR3 loop is CASSLGVVSYEQYF. The DNA of the CDR3 is TGCGCCAGCAGCTTGGGAGTAGTGAGCTACGAGCAGTACTTC.

The chain has TRBV6-5 and TRBJ2-1; a possible D gene is TRBD1 (6 bases). The CDR3 loop spans 13 amino acids. V dropped 8 bases and J dropped 0 bases, with 8 bases sitting between them. Per germline, CDR1 MNHEY and CDR2 SVGAGI. The CDR3 is CASWTASYNEQFF. In DNA form, the CDR3 reads TGTGCCAGCTGGACAGCCTCCTACAATGAGCAGTTCTTC.

Only one count was recorded for this clone. The DNA of the CDR3 is TGTGCCAGCTTAAGGGTAGCGGGGTATTCCGGGGAGCTGTTTTTT. It yields the protein CASLRVAGYSGELFF. The rearrangement links TRBV6-5 to TRBJ2-2; TRBD2 aligns across 8 bases. From germline, CDR1 is MNHEY and CDR2 SVGAGI. With V trimmed by 8 bases and J by 6 bases, 11 bases remained unmatched. The CDR3 consists of 15 residues.

The chain recombines TRBV14 with TRBJ2-1, with 14 bases aligning to TRBD2. CDR1 is SGHDN and CDR2 is FVKESK in the germline V gene. This CDR3 has 20 residues. Trimming removed 0 bases from V and 0 bases from J; junction bases left unmatched: 7. CDR3 nucleotides: TGTGCCAGCAGCCAAGATCCCCGGACTAGCGGGGGGCCCTCCTACAATGAGCAGTTCTTC. This codes for CASSQDPRTSGGPSYNEQFF.

This sequence joins TRBV6-4 and TRBJ2-3; perhaps TRBD1 as D (5 bases). The CDR3 totals 15 residues. V was trimmed by 2 bases and J by 0 bases, leaving 9 bases between them. CDR1 MRHNA and CDR2 SNTAGT come from the germline V gene. The CDR3 sequence is CASSDRGTSTDTQYF. CDR3 DNA: TGTGCCAGCAGTGACAGGGGCACTAGCACAGATACGCAGTATTTT.

The chain carries TRBV18 and TRBJ1-3; no clear D gene. CDR1 and CDR2 from the germline V gene are KGHSH and LQKENI. V dropped 4 bases and J dropped 0 bases, with 13 bases sitting between them. This CDR3 has 16 residues. The CDR3 here is CASSRATVDSGNTIYF. CDR3 sequence (DNA): TGTGCCAGCTCACGTGCGACTGTAGACTCTGGAAACACCATATATTTT.

The chain links TRBV18 to TRBJ2-7, with D possibly matching TRBD1 (6 bases). This CDR3 is 14 amino acids long. Trimming took off 9 bases at V and 1 base at J, with 16 bases between the two ends. CDR1 and CDR2 (germline): KGHSH, LQKENI. DNA for the CDR3: TGTGCCAGTCGGAAAGCCGGGACATCCTACGAGCAGTACTTC. It codes for CASRKAGTSYEQYF.

The chain uses TRBV9 and TRBJ1-6; 8 bases align to TRBD1. CDR1 and CDR2 from the germline V gene are SGDLS and YYNGEE. This CDR3 comprises 16 residues. Trimming removed 4 bases from V and 5 bases from J; junction bases left unmatched: 8. CDR3 in DNA: TGTGCCAGCAGCAGTACGACAGGGGTAAATAATTCACCCCTCCACTTT. It translates to CASSSTTGVNNSPLHF.

This rearrangement joins TRBV4-2 to TRBJ1-2; TRBD1 matches at 8 bases. Germline CDR1 reads LGHNA; CDR2 reads YNFKEQ. V lost 0 bases to trimming and J lost 7 bases; unmatched junction nucleotides: 13. The CDR3 has 17 residues. The CDR3 protein is CASSQDVGQGAQGGYTF. Here the CDR3 DNA reads TGTGCCAGCAGCCAAGATGTGGGGCAGGGGGCACAGGGTGGCTACACCTTC.

The genes are TRBV9 and TRBJ2-3; D is perhaps TRBD2 (5 bases). The CDR3 is 15 residues long. Germline V gene sequence: CDR1 SGDLS, CDR2 YYNGEE. The V end was cut by 3 bases, the J end by 1 base, with 12 bases between. In nucleotides, the CDR3 is TGTGCCAGCAGCGGAGGCTTGGGAGGCACAGATACGCAGTATTTT. Translating it yields CASSGGLGGTDTQYF.

The chain couples TRBV19 to TRBJ2-7, with 9 bases aligning to TRBD1. With V trimmed by 5 bases and J by 2 bases, 10 bases remained unmatched. Germline CDR1 reads LNHDA; CDR2 reads SQIVND (reference sequence). This CDR3 has 16 residues. CDR3 residues: CASSARTGATTYEQYF. DNA for the CDR3: TGTGCCAGTAGTGCAAGGACAGGGGCAACCACCTACGAGCAGTACTTC.

The CDR3 spells CASNTGGGRSTEAFF. CDR3 DNA: TGTGCCAGCAATACAGGGGGCGGACGGAGCACTGAAGCTTTCTTT. The chain employs TRBV6-1 and TRBJ1-1; 9 bases fit TRBD1. V lost 7 bases and J lost 4; bases outside the gene matches: 10. The CDR3 covers 15 residues. Germline CDR1 MNHNS, CDR2 SASEGT.

The chain has TRBV5-1 and TRBJ2-5; D is uncertain. Germline assignment: CDR1 SGHRS and CDR2 YFSETQ. This CDR3 region has 14 residues. Trimming removed 0 bases at V and 5 bases at J, with 11 bases between. The DNA for the CDR3 is TGCGCCAGCAGCTTGGGTGTAGTTAAGGAGACCCAGTACTTC. Its translation: CASSLGVVKETQYF.

CDR3 sequence reads: CASRREGVNTEAFF. In DNA form, the CDR3 reads TGTGCCAGCAGGCGAGAGGGGGTGAACACTGAAGCTTTCTTT. The chain recombines TRBV6-5 with TRBJ1-1, with a weak D call TRBD1 (6 bases). The CDR3 contains 14 residues. Trimming left V 6 bases short and J 0 bases short, with 11 bases between. Germline V lookup: CDR1 MNHEY, CDR2 SVGAGI.